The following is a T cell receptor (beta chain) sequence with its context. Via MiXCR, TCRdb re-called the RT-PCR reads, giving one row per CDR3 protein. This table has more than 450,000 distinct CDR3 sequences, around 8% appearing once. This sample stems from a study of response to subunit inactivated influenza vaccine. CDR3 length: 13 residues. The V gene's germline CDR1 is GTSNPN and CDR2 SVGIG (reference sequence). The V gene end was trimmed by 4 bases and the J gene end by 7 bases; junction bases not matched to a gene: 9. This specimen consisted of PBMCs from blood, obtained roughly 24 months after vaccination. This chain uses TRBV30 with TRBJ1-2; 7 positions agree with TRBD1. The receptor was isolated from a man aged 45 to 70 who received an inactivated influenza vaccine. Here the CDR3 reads CAWISDRAAGYTF. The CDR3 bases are TGTGCCTGGATAAGCGACAGGGCAGCTGGCTACACCTTC.